The rows below give T cell receptor beta chains drawn from one sample of a study of Ad26.COV2.S vaccination and SARS-CoV-2 variants. Produced via immunoSEQ multiplex PCR; TCRdb's table is partial and in-frame only. The table includes about 350,000 clones, 75% to 90% detected once. The material sequenced was peripheral blood, taken in a trial of Ad26.COV2.S vaccine versus placebo. The origin of the receptors is a person aged 18-65 years who received the Ad26.COV2.S COVID-19 vaccine or a placebo. Each CDR3 is given with its conserved first and last residue. The D gene is left open where the match is weak. Size tells how often a clone was seen (once, few, many) or the class of an expanded clone, and some rows leave it out.

>.|TRBJ1-2|few|TRBV5-1
CASRATDGYTF
TGCGCCAGCAGGGCGACAGATGGCTACACCTTC
>.|TRBJ2-3|.|TRBV6-1
CASSQQGGGADTQYF
TGTGCCAGCAGCCAACAGGGTGGGGGGGCAGATACGCAGTATTTT
>TRBD1|TRBJ2-7|.|TRBV6-5
CASRDRGGLHEQYF
TGTGCCAGCCGCGACAGGGGCGGACTACACGAGCAGTACTTC
>.|TRBJ1-4|.|TRBV3-1/TRBV3-2
CASSQEGRAREKLFF
TGTGCCAGCAGCCAAGAAGGCAGGGCGAGGGAAAAACTGTTTTTT
>.|TRBJ1-2|few|TRBV7-9
CASSLKGGYGYTF
TGTGCCAGCAGCTTAAAGGGAGGATATGGCTACACCTTC
>.|TRBJ2-6|.|TRBV7-8
CASSSNRGNMGGAGANVLTF
TGTGCCAGCAGCTCCAACAGGGGGAATATGGGGGGGGCCGGGGCCAACGTCCTGACTTTC
>.|TRBJ2-1|.|TRBV19
CASSITGDVNYNEQFF
TGTGCCAGTAGTATAACGGGGGATGTGAACTACAATGAGCAGTTCTTC
>.|TRBJ2-1|.|TRBV7-9
CVSGFDLHKKLDEQFF
TGTGTTTCTGGATTCGATCTCCACAAAAAGTTGGATGAGCAGTTCTTC
>TRBD1|TRBJ1-5|.|TRBV4-2
CASSQINPGQNSNQPQHF
TGTGCCAGCAGCCAAATAAACCCGGGACAGAATAGCAATCAGCCCCAGCATTTT
>.|TRBJ2-1|.|TRBV6-4
CASSPQGSSYNEQFF
TGTGCCAGCAGCCCACAGGGAAGCTCCTACAATGAGCAGTTCTTC
>TRBD1|TRBJ1-4|.|TRBV25-1
CASMPPGTGGEKLFF
TGTGCCAGCATGCCCCCCGGGACAGGGGGCGAGAAACTGTTTTTT
>TRBD2|TRBJ2-7|.|TRBV19
CASSRGLAGYEQYF
TGTGCCAGTAGTAGAGGACTAGCGGGCTACGAGCAGTACTTC
>.|TRBJ1-6|.|TRBV6-6
CASSPGVRISPLHF
TGTGCCAGCAGCCCCGGAGTGCGGATTTCACCCCTCCACTTT
>.|TRBJ2-3|.|TRBV6-5
CASRLRGTDTQYF
TGTGCCAGCAGGCTCCGGGGAACAGATACGCAGTATTTT
>TRBD1|TRBJ2-5|.|TRBV18
CASSRDRGHYQETQYF
TGTGCCAGCTCACGAGACAGGGGGCACTACCAAGAGACCCAGTACTTC
>TRBD1|TRBJ1-5|.|TRBV19
CASSIDRGSNQPQHF
TGTGCCAGTAGTATTGACAGGGGTAGCAATCAGCCCCAGCATTTT
>.|TRBJ1-1|.|TRBV9
CASSFTGNTEAFF
TGTGCCAGCAGCTTCACAGGGAACACTGAAGCTTTCTTT
>.|TRBJ1-1|.|TRBV27
CASSLVGAGGTEAFF
TGTGCCAGCAGTTTAGTGGGAGCGGGAGGGACTGAAGCTTTCTTT
>.|TRBJ2-7|.|TRBV5-1
CASSLGTATQGYEQYF
TGCGCCAGCAGCCTTGGGACCGCGACACAAGGCTACGAGCAGTACTTC
>TRBD1|TRBJ2-1|.|TRBV5-4
CASSLLVGSGGHEQFF
TGTGCCAGCAGCTTGCTTGTGGGCTCAGGGGGACATGAGCAGTTCTTC
>.|TRBJ2-1|once|TRBV1
CTSSQRTSGRTSSYNEQFF
TGCACCAGCAGCCAAAGGACTAGCGGGAGGACGAGCTCCTACAATGAGCAGTTCTTC
>.|TRBJ2-2|once|TRBV5-1
CASSSGHTTNTGELFF
TGCGCCAGCAGCTCAGGACATACTACGAACACCGGGGAGCTGTTTTTT
>TRBD2|TRBJ2-4|.|TRBV19
CASSMGSGMDENIQYF
TGTGCCAGTAGTATGGGTAGCGGGATGGACGAAAACATTCAGTACTTC
>.|TRBJ1-2|.|TRBV12-5
CASGLYPYGYTF
TGTGCTAGTGGTTTGTATCCATATGGCTACACCTTC
>.|TRBJ2-3|.|TRBV19
CASSRHFLDRASGGPKDTQYF
TGTGCCAGTAGCAGACACTTTCTGGACAGGGCCAGCGGGGGCCCGAAGGATACGCAGTATTTT
>.|TRBJ1-1|.|TRBV5-1
CASRGGAGTSNTEAFF
TGCGCCAGCAGAGGTGGGGCAGGGACTTCGAACACTGAAGCTTTCTTT
>.|TRBJ1-6|few|TRBV4-2
CASSQASGIEGGNSPLHF
TGTGCCAGCAGCCAAGCATCGGGCATAGAGGGTGGTAATTCACCCCTCCACTTT
>.|TRBJ1-5|.|TRBV19
CASSTNQGQQQPQHF
TGTGCCAGTAGTACTAATCAGGGTCAGCAACAGCCCCAGCATTTT
>.|TRBJ2-1|.|TRBV12-3/TRBV12-4
CASSRASEEEQFF
TGTGCCAGCAGCCGGGCCTCAGAAGAAGAGCAGTTCTTC
>TRBD1|TRBJ1-6|.|TRBV7-6
CASSLGQGGNSPLHF
TGTGCCAGCAGCTTAGGACAGGGGGGCAATTCACCCCTCCACTTT
>.|TRBJ2-5|once|TRBV9
CASSPHLGGETQYF
TGTGCCAGCAGCCCTCACTTGGGTGGAGAGACCCAGTACTTC
>.|TRBJ2-4|.|TRBV5-6
CASSLTAITKNIQYF
TGTGCCAGCAGCTTGACAGCAATTACCAAAAACATTCAGTACTTC
>.|TRBJ1-2|.|TRBV28
CASTTPGTSGYTF
TGTGCCAGCACCACCCCCGGGACGAGCGGCTACACCTTC
>TRBD1|TRBJ1-1|.|TRBV6-2/TRBV6-3
CASSYSRRTGGTEAFF
TGTGCCAGCAGTTACTCGAGACGAACAGGGGGCACTGAAGCTTTCTTT
>.|TRBJ2-1|.|TRBV30
CAWRLGWGGDEQFF
TGTGCCTGGAGATTAGGGTGGGGAGGAGATGAGCAGTTCTTC
>.|TRBJ1-2|.|TRBV5-5
CASSLDRQSGYTF
TGTGCCAGCAGCTTGGACCGCCAGAGCGGCTACACCTTC
>.|TRBJ2-7|.|TRBV29-1
CSVEQGQYEQYF
TGCAGCGTTGAACAGGGCCAATACGAGCAGTACTTC
>.|TRBJ2-7|.|TRBV30
CAWSHPVAYEQYF
TGTGCCTGGAGTCACCCAGTGGCCTACGAGCAGTACTTC
>TRBD2|TRBJ2-7|few|TRBV19
CASSLSGRGIYEQYF
TGTGCCAGTAGTCTCAGCGGGAGGGGCATCTACGAGCAGTACTTC
>TRBD2|TRBJ2-7|.|TRBV18
CASSFGLAAYEQYF
TGTGCCAGCTCATTTGGACTAGCGGCCTACGAGCAGTACTTC
>.|TRBJ2-1|.|TRBV3-1/TRBV3-2
CASSQDFADDYNEQFF
TGTGCCAGCAGCCAAGATTTCGCGGATGACTACAATGAGCAGTTCTTC
>TRBD1|TRBJ2-5|.|TRBV7-2
CASSLGAGGTQETQYF
TGTGCCAGCAGCTTAGGCGCAGGGGGAACCCAAGAGACCCAGTACTTC
>.|TRBJ2-7|.|TRBV27
CASRKPDSNFYEQYF
TGTGCCAGCAGAAAGCCGGACAGTAATTTCTACGAGCAGTACTTC
>.|TRBJ2-1|.|TRBV7-8
CASVMGRFGGGTNEQFF
TGTGCCAGCGTAATGGGGCGCTTCGGTGGCGGAACCAATGAGCAGTTCTTC
>.|TRBJ1-4|.|TRBV18
CASSPGTKDEKLFF
TGTGCCAGCTCACCCGGGACAAAAGATGAAAAACTGTTTTTT
>.|TRBJ2-7|few|TRBV7-9
CASRHGPDAEQYF
TGTGCCAGCAGACACGGCCCAGACGCTGAGCAGTACTTC
>TRBD2|TRBJ2-5|.|TRBV19
CASSYRGGSGEETQYF
TGTGCCAGTAGTTACCGGGGCGGAAGCGGGGAAGAGACCCAGTACTTC
>TRBD2|TRBJ2-5|once|TRBV6-5
CASGGGQETQYF
TGTGCCAGCGGCGGGGGCCAAGAGACCCAGTACTTC
>.|TRBJ1-2|.|TRBV5-1
CASSPAPQQWGSGYTF
TGCGCCAGCAGCCCCGCGCCTCAACAGTGGGGAAGTGGCTACACCTTC
>.|TRBJ2-5|.|TRBV27
CASSLFAQQETQYF
TGTGCCAGCAGTTTATTTGCGCAACAAGAGACCCAGTACTTC
>TRBD1|TRBJ1-6|once|TRBV19
CASTTRTGGGSPLHF
TGTGCCAGTACCACAAGGACAGGGGGAGGATCACCCCTCCACTTT
>.|TRBJ1-1|.|TRBV4-3
CASSQDGSLNTEAFF
TGCGCCAGCAGCCAAGATGGTTCCCTGAACACTGAAGCTTTCTTT
>TRBD2|TRBJ2-7|.|TRBV28
CASSFNLAGEDLYEQYF
TGTGCCAGCAGTTTTAACCTAGCGGGGGAGGATTTATACGAGCAGTACTTC
>.|TRBJ2-1|.|TRBV29-1
CSVEEEAGYNEQFF
TGCAGCGTTGAAGAAGAAGCCGGCTACAATGAGCAGTTCTTC
>.|TRBJ1-2|.|TRBV5-1
CASSLAGQDNGYTF
TGCGCCAGCAGCTTGGCCGGTCAAGATAATGGCTACACCTTC
>TRBD1|TRBJ1-2|few|TRBV5-4
CASSPFGQVYGYTF
TGTGCCAGCAGCCCGTTCGGACAGGTTTATGGCTACACCTTC
>.|TRBJ2-3|.|TRBV7-9
CASSPAGGVGADTQYF
TGTGCCAGCAGCCCGGCGGGTGGAGTAGGGGCAGATACGCAGTATTTT
>TRBD1|TRBJ1-1|.|TRBV10-3
CAISESTRQGNTEAFF
TGTGCCATCAGTGAGTCGACTCGACAGGGGAACACTGAAGCTTTCTTT
>TRBD1|TRBJ2-5|.|TRBV5-1
CASSYGSRDRSQETQYF
TGCGCCAGCAGCTACGGGAGCCGGGACAGGTCCCAAGAGACCCAGTACTTC